This TCR beta chain stems from a study of blood T cell repertoires in COVID-19 (dated by TCRdb to 2020 to 2021). For context, the study as a whole: Samples covering the acute and convalescent phases of COVID-19 were provided by collaborators in the United States, Italy and Spain. The prospective study material was composed of cDNA or gDNA derived from T cells, B-cell-depleted T cells, or PBMCs. The dataset comprised deeply sampled blood TCRbeta repertoires from subjects exposed to, actively infected with, or recovered from COVID-19. The repertoires were released in a freely available public database intended as a resource for research on the immune response to SARS-CoV-2. Samples were obtained from the ongoing ImmuneRACE study (first 160 participants) and from over a thousand subjects provided by 6 global collaborators. A de-identified subject ID, COVID-19 status, age in years and sex were almost always included in the sample metadata. HLA class I and class II types, where available, came from metadata supplied by the sample provider rather than from assay-based typing. Broader findings and caveats from the paper: The quantity of clinical and demographic metadata differed by source and by participant and was supplied without curation.

The immunoSEQ Assay, a bias-controlled multiplex PCR, was used to amplify TCRbeta CDR3 regions from genomic DNA. The published analysis was carried out like this. Within the assay, amplification of reference gene primers was used to estimate how many nucleated cells each sample contained. To quantify the absolute abundance of each unique TCRbeta CDR3 rearrangement, sequence reads were collapsed and filtered. For each sample, productive Simpson clonality was calculated as the square root of Simpson's diversity index over productive rearrangements. In its TCRdb copy, this immuneACCESS table keeps in-frame sequences only and misses some clones. Where compared with another copy, unresolved V genes explain less than half of these, and the others have no known cause. Clonal size and the V and J genes are those of that table, whereas D and trimming came from the DNA. The sample table records 100,000 to 120,000 clones; approximately 82% of these occur just once. The ten biggest clones cover just over 4% of the sample.

Each collaborating institution followed its own protocols to collect whole blood in K2EDTA tubes. For TCRbeta analysis, collaborators shipped samples as frozen whole blood, isolated PBMCs, or DNA extracted from either of those sample types. CDR1 is given as LGHDT and CDR2 as YNNKEL, both from the germline V gene (reference sequence). Trimming takes 3 bases off V and 3 bases off J; junction bases not matched to a gene: 8. Counted from cysteine to phenylalanine, this CDR3 has 17 amino acids. Just the 51-base CDR3 DNA is kept, in frame starting at base 1. Points on this clone: Its antigen target is currently unknown. No qualities accompany the bases; no much larger clone lies one base away.

This sequence uses TRBV3-1 (or the pseudogene TRBV3-2) and TRBJ1-4, and 9 junction bases match TRBD1. Sample: peripheral blood. This TCR derives from a woman in her seventies with acute or convalescent COVID-19. The sequence in DNA is TGTGCCAGCAGCCATCGCGGGACAGGGTCCCCTAATGAAAAACTGTTTTTT. Its coded protein is CASSHRGTGSPNEKLFF.